These 3 T cell receptor beta chains were sequenced from one sample in a study of beta chain features in type 1 diabetes. Study findings and constraints: People with Type 1 diabetes carried modestly yet significantly shorter TCRB CDR3s in all four CD4+ subsets.

The antigens for these receptors are not known. Every bit of the isolated RNA underwent reverse transcription, so sequencing read expressed TCRB transcripts. TCRdb's copy holds only in-frame clones and misses some; the assay was immunoSEQ multiplex PCR. The sample carries about 710,000 clones, 11% to 15% recorded once. Material: naive CD4+ T cells from blood. The receptors were gathered from a man between 18 and 35 years old with type 1 diabetes.

This clone was counted once. This sequence joins TRBV5-4 and TRBJ2-3; D may be TRBD2 (6 bases). Trimming took off 4 bases at V and 0 bases at J, with 6 bases between the two ends. Per germline, CDR1 SGHNT and CDR2 YYREEE (reference sequence). CDR3 length: 13 amino acids. The CDR3 sequence is CASSGTSTDTQYF. In DNA, the CDR3 is TGTGCCAGCAGCGGGACTAGCACAGATACGCAGTATTTT.

The sample holds a few counts of this clone. The chain carries TRBV4-3 and TRBJ2-3; D may be TRBD1 or TRBD2 (5 bases each). V was pared by 0 bases and J by 6 bases, with 19 bases between. The CDR3 runs to 17 residues. Germline CDR1 and CDR2: LGHNA and YSLEER. CDR3 loop: CASSQDGSRGRMDTQYF. CDR3 nucleotides: TGCGCCAGCAGCCAAGATGGGTCGAGGGGCCGCATGGATACGCAGTATTTT.

Regarding this clone: Other nucleotide sequences in the sample specify the same CDR3. This chain links TRBV5-4 with TRBJ2-3; D ambiguous. Trimming cost V 0 bases and J 0 bases, with 5 bases left between them. The germline gives CDR1 SGHNT, CDR2 YYREEE (reference sequence). This CDR3 spans 14 amino acids. CDR3 residues: CASSLAGSTDTQYF. The CDR3 region has the DNA TGTGCCAGCAGCTTGGCCGGGAGCACAGATACGCAGTATTTT.